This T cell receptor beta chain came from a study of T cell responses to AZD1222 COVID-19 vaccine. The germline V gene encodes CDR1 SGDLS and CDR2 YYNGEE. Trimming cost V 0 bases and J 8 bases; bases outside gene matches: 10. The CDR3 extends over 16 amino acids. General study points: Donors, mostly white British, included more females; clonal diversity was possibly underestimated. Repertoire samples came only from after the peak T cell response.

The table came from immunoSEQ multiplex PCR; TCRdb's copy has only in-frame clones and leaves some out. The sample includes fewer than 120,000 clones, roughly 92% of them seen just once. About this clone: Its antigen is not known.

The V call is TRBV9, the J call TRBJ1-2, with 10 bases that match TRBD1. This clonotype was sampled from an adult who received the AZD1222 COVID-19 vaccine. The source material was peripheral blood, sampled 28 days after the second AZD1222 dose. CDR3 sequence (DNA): TGTGCCAGCAGCGTAGCTTCCCGGGACAGGGGAGAAGGCTACACCTTC. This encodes CASSVASRDRGEGYTF.